Included here is one TCR beta chain sequence, with context. It has no known antigen specificity. No much larger clonotype is one base removed from it; base qualities were not supplied. Libraries from unsorted PBMCs were made from 2 million PBMCs kept in RNAlater at -80 degrees C until RNA extraction. The multiple sclerosis patients were enrolled in a US clinical protocol that used magnetic resonance imaging to evaluate disease progression. Peripheral blood was subjected to Ficoll-Hypaque density gradient centrifugation to isolate PBMCs, which were then cryopreserved in liquid nitrogen. These data originate in a study of neurological immune-mediated disorders (dated by TCRdb to about 2019). Regarding the complete study: Among the roughly 35 multiple sclerosis patients, 31 had relapsing-remitting MS and 3 had secondary progressive MS. Peripheral blood TCR-beta repertoires from patients with HTLV-I-associated myelopathy (HAM/TSP), patients with multiple sclerosis, and healthy controls were compared in the study using UMI-based sequencing. The 106 TCR-beta libraries covered PBMC samples along with longitudinal samples, technical triplicates, and paired sorted CD4+ and CD8+ T-cell subsets. The cohort was made up of around 70 subjects, consisting of some 14 HAM/TSP patients, roughly 35 multiple sclerosis patients and around 20 healthy controls. Findings and caveats that apply to the study as a whole: The highest TCR clonal expansion was observed in HAM/TSP patients, whereas the lowest was observed in MS patients, even when compared with healthy controls. No association of the MS cluster with clinical or MRI features was observed, and the need for larger cohorts was stated by the authors. Expanded clones from different subjects shared no identical CDR3 amino acid sequences, which suggests that TCR-beta repertoires were private in all groups. In a phylogenetic analysis, the repertoires of 18 out of 34 MS patients fell into a single cluster of related CDR3 sequences, pointing to a possible signature at the repertoire level.

The CDR3 sequence holds 14 residues, the cysteine and phenylalanine included. The entry retains the CDR3 DNA only, 42 bases that are in frame from base 1. V loses 6 bases of germline sequence and J loses 5 bases, and the interval between the two ends is 16 bases. From a lookup of the germline V gene, CDR1 and CDR2 are SQVTM and ANQGSEA. To synthesize cDNA, template-switch 5'RACE was performed with a primer carrying a 10-nucleotide random unique molecular identifier so that each TCR transcript was tagged. Every sequencing run covered 15-18 subjects and yielded more than 160 million TCR-beta sequences. The RNeasy kit was used to extract total RNA. The KAPA Real-time Library Amplification kit was used to amplify TCR-beta VDJ regions with primers for the TCR constant region and the 5'RACE anchor. A first PCR added sample indexes and Illumina adaptors, and a second PCR then raised library yield. The roughly 650 bp TCR product was size-selected on a 2% E-gel SizeSelection system after Ampure bead purification. Before pooling, library quality was checked on a Bioanalyzer, concentration was measured with Qubit, and libraries were quantified with the Kapa Library Quantification kit. An Illumina HiSeq 2500 sequenced the libraries paired-end 2 x 150 bp. To increase sequence diversity, about 25-30% phiX was spiked into each library pool. Per the source publication's procedure: Quality-filtered reads were processed with the UMI-based MiGEC pipeline, which removed over 75% of raw TCR sequences during error correction. VDJ genes were aligned to IMGT germline references, and clonotypes were defined by unique CDR3 amino acid sequence plus V-J genes. VDJtools evaluated clonal expansion, Shannon diversity and CDR3 relatedness (CalcPairwiseDistances, ClusterSamples); CLCbio workbench built phylogenetic trees. Using coefficient-of-variation modelling across technical triplicates, the study counted a clone as expanded if it had at least 8 unique UMIs. TCRdb trimmed the raw reads at Q25, called clones with MiXCR and kept productive beta chains. CDR3 protein duplicates are merged, each entry listing the most common genes and DNA. TCRdb, not the original authors, processed these V and J calls. For this sample the table gives some 83,000 distinct CDR3 sequences, of which approximately 2.8% were detected only once. 1.1% of the sample lies in the top ten.

Sequenced material: PBMCs. This TCR derives from a young woman with multiple sclerosis. The chain joins TRBV29-1 to TRBJ2-2; TRBD1 might be the D gene, on 6 matching bases. CDR3 protein: CSVRTRGQTGELFF. The DNA is as follows: TGCAGCGTCCGCACCCGGGGACAAACCGGGGAGCTGTTTTTT.